Listed here are 26 T cell receptor beta chains from one sample, sequenced in a study of OX40 agonist ivuxolimab in advanced cancers. Repertoires were generated with immunoSEQ multiplex PCR, while TCRdb's copy carries only in-frame clones and drops some. In the table there are over 95,000 clones, roughly 91% of which are singletons. Source: CD4+ or CD8+ T cells sorted from blood, taken in a trial of the OX40 agonist ivuxolimab. The receptors were gathered from an adult with an advanced solid tumor such as melanoma, head and neck, liver or kidney cancer.

The chain links TRBV5-1 to TRBJ2-1, with TRBD1 matching over 10 bases. Per the germline V gene, CDR1 is SGHRS and CDR2 is YFSETQ. The CDR3 is 15 residues long. The J segment lost 4 bases and the V segment lost 4 bases, leaving 5 bases of the junction unmatched. CDR3 in DNA: TGCGCCAGCAGCACGGGACAGGGGAGGTACAATGAGCAGTTCTTC. Amino acids: CASSTGQGRYNEQFF.

V is TRBV30 and J is TRBJ1-4; TRBD1 matches 11 bases. Germline CDR1 is GTSNPN and CDR2 is SVGIG (reference sequence). The V gene end was trimmed by 0 bases and the J gene end by 3 bases; junction bases not matched to a gene: 9. The CDR3 sequence is 18 residues long. The CDR3, as DNA: TGTGCCTGGAGTGTATTCTCGGACAGGGGGCGCGCTAATGAAAAACTGTTTTTT. Translating gives CAWSVFSDRGRANEKLFF. Full variable domain (remainder filled in from reference TRBV30 and TRBJ1-4): SQTIHQWPATLVQPVGSPLSLECTVEGTSNPNLYWYRQAAGRGLQLLFYSVGIGQISSEVPQNLSASRPQDRQFILSSKKLLLSDSGFYLCAWSVFSDRGRANEKLFFGSGTQLSVL.

CDR3 region: CAGDRYEQYF. As DNA, the CDR3 is TGTGCCGGAGACCGTTACGAGCAGTACTTC. The V call is TRBV30, the J call TRBJ2-7; D unresolved. V lost 8 bases, J lost 4 bases, and 9 bases lay in between. The CDR3 has 10 amino acids. In germline, CDR1 is GTSNPN, CDR2 SVGIG (reference sequence). Full variable domain (outside the CDR3, taken from reference TRBV30 and TRBJ2-7): SQTIHQWPATLVQPVGSPLSLECTVEGTSNPNLYWYRQAAGRGLQLLFYSVGIGQISSEVPQNLSASRPQDRQFILSSKKLLLSDSGFYLCAGDRYEQYFGPGTRLTVT.

This rearrangement joins TRBV29-1 to TRBJ2-6, with unresolved D. The germline V gene encodes CDR1 SQVTM and CDR2 ANQGSEA. The CDR3 extends over 13 amino acids. V was clipped by 3 bases and J by 0 bases, with 3 bases between them. Written as DNA, the CDR3 is TGCAGCGTTGATGGCTCTGGGGCCAACGTCCTGACTTTC. Amino acids: CSVDGSGANVLTF.

This clone was observed a single time. V is TRBV14 and J is TRBJ2-1, with TRBD2 matching 8 bases. In germline, CDR1 is SGHDN, CDR2 FVKESK. J gave up 8 bases and V 2 bases, and 11 bases lay outside the gene matches. This CDR3 is built from 16 residues. The CDR3 DNA sequence: TGTGCCAGCAGCCAACCTGGACTAGCCCACGGCGATGAGCAGTTCTTC. Its protein product is CASSQPGLAHGDEQFF. Supplemented by reference TRBV14 and TRBJ2-1, the full variable domain reads EAGVTQFPSHSVIEKGQTVTLRCDPISGHDNLYWYRRVMGKEIKFLLHFVKESKQDESGMPNNRFLAERTGGTYSTLKVQPAELEDSGVYFCASSQPGLAHGDEQFFGPGTRLTVL.

This rearrangement joins TRBV9 to TRBJ2-3, with D unclear. There are 15 residues in the CDR3. Looked up from germline, CDR1 is SGDLS and CDR2 is YYNGEE. V was clipped by 0 bases and J by 2 bases, with 10 bases between them. The chain's CDR3 is CASSVARSPTDTQYF. CDR3 sequence (DNA): TGTGCCAGCAGCGTAGCTAGGAGCCCCACAGATACGCAGTATTTT.

The chain couples TRBV28 to TRBJ1-2; no clear D gene. CDR1 and CDR2 from the germline V gene are MDHEN and SYDVKM. Trimming left V 5 bases short and J 3 bases short, with 19 bases between. This CDR3 is built from 16 residues. This chain's CDR3 is CASSLISDQAYYGYTF. CDR3 DNA sequence: TGTGCCAGCAGTCTTATTTCGGACCAGGCCTACTATGGCTACACCTTC.

The V and J genes are TRBV27 and TRBJ2-2; 10 positions agree with TRBD2. Germline values: CDR1 MNHEY, CDR2 SMNVEV (reference sequence). The CDR3 contains 16 residues. Trimming at V came to 2 bases and at J to 6 bases, leaving 6 bases not matched to a gene. CDR3 in amino acids: CASSLLAGAQPGELFF. DNA of the CDR3: TGTGCCAGCAGTTTACTAGCGGGAGCCCAGCCCGGGGAGCTGTTTTTT.

This clone showed up just once. The CDR3 DNA sequence: TGCGCCAGCAGCCCCCAACCCCAAACAGGGACGAACACTGAAGCTTTCTTT. Residues: CASSPQPQTGTNTEAFF. This chain connects TRBV4-1 to TRBJ1-1; D may be TRBD1 (6 bases). The V end was cut by 4 bases, the J end by 1 base, with 19 bases between. Germline CDR1 and CDR2: MGHRA and YSYEKL. The CDR3 is 17 residues long.

The rearrangement uses TRBV4-3 and TRBJ2-2, with 7 bases fitting TRBD2. Germline CDR1 and CDR2: LGHNA and YSLEER. The CDR3 covers 16 residues. J lost 4 bases, V lost 1 base, and 6 bases had no gene match. The CDR3 reads CASSQAPGRGTGELFF. For the CDR3, the DNA is TGCGCCAGCAGCCAAGCCCCAGGGAGGGGCACCGGGGAGCTGTTTTTT.

The chain employs TRBV4-2 and TRBJ1-4; D is unclear. The length of the CDR3 is 15 residues. Germline CDR1 and CDR2: LGHNA and YNFKEQ. Between the trimmed V and J ends, which lost 1 base and 4 bases, there was a span of 10 bases. The DNA for the CDR3 is TGTGCCAGCAGCCAAGGGCAAGCATTTAATGAAAAACTGTTTTTT. Translation gives CASSQGQAFNEKLFF.

This clone showed up just once. V and J are TRBV6-5 and TRBJ2-1; D unresolved. Trimming shortened V by 4 bases and J by 12 bases, and 22 bases separated the two germline ends. The germline V gene has CDR1 MNHEY and CDR2 SVGAGI. The CDR3 runs 15 residues. The CDR3 DNA follows: TGTGCCAGCAGTTGGGCGGACCCTTCGATCTCCGGGCAGTTCTTC. Its translation: CASSWADPSISGQFF.

The V and J genes are TRBV10-2 and TRBJ1-2; D is unclear. This CDR3 is 13 amino acids long. The germline V gene encodes CDR1 WSHSY and CDR2 SAAADI. The germline V and J ends were trimmed by 6 bases and 5 bases, with 13 bases remaining between them. The CDR3, as DNA: TGCGCCAGCAGCCTGGGATCTGCGTATGGCTACACCTTC. Its protein product is CASSLGSAYGYTF.

The chain combines TRBV9 with TRBJ2-3, with a possible D match to TRBD1 (5 bases). Germline V gene sequence: CDR1 SGDLS, CDR2 YYNGEE. This CDR3 has 16 residues. V was shortened by 5 bases and J by 1 base, with 17 bases between the two germline ends. The CDR3 DNA is TGTGCCAGCAGAGTCCAGCGACAGCACCGCACAGATACGCAGTATTTT. This sequence encodes CASRVQRQHRTDTQYF.

This clone was counted once. The gene calls are TRBV29-1 and TRBJ2-7; TRBD2 matches 12 bases. This CDR3 region has 15 residues. After removal of 6 bases from V and 2 bases from J, the junction contained 8 bases not matched to a gene. Germline lookup yields CDR1 SQVTM and CDR2 ANQGSEA. The CDR3: CSVWTSGTNAYEQYF. CDR3 coding DNA: TGCAGCGTGTGGACTAGCGGGACCAACGCCTACGAGCAGTACTTC.

The chain has TRBV28 and TRBJ1-5, with TRBD1 matching over 9 bases. Germline V gene data show CDR1 as MDHEN and CDR2 as SYDVKM. V dropped 6 bases and J dropped 5; count of bases not matched to a gene: 5. CDR3 length equals 14 residues. The CDR3 loop reads CASSKQGAHQPQHF. DNA for the CDR3: TGTGCCAGCAGCAAACAGGGGGCTCATCAGCCCCAGCATTTT.

The V call is TRBV6-5, the J call TRBJ2-1; no clear D. Trimming took off 2 bases at V and 1 base at J, with 9 bases between the two ends. The CDR3 runs 15 residues. The germline V gene encodes CDR1 MNHEY and CDR2 SVGAGI. CDR3 protein: CASSYGVPSYNEQFF. CDR3 in DNA: TGTGCCAGCAGTTACGGGGTCCCTTCCTACAATGAGCAGTTCTTC.

The chain recombines TRBV7-3 with TRBJ2-3, with TRBD2 matching over 7 bases. The ends lost 5 bases at V and 4 bases at J; junction bases unmatched: 6. CDR1 is SGHTA and CDR2 is FQGTGA in the germline V gene. The CDR3 runs 14 residues. The CDR3 DNA reads as TGTGCCAGCAGCCCGGGGGGTAGCGCAGATACGCAGTATTTT. This encodes CASSPGGSADTQYF.

This clone was observed a handful of times. The chain employs TRBV5-1 and TRBJ2-5; D uncertain. Germline values: CDR1 SGHRS, CDR2 YFSETQ. V shed 1 base and J shed 4 bases, with 2 bases lying between them. CDR3 length equals 11 residues. The CDR3 loop reads CASSLLETQYF. In DNA, the CDR3 is TGCGCCAGCAGCTTGTTAGAGACCCAGTACTTC.

CDR3 coding DNA: TGCGCCAGCAGCGTGGGACAGGCTCTCACGGGGGATAGCTACACCTTC. Translation gives CASSVGQALTGDSYTF. This chain links TRBV5-1 with TRBJ1-2; TRBD1 agrees at 8 bases. The CDR3 totals 16 residues. V was pared by 4 bases and J by 9 bases, with 17 bases of the junction left unmatched. Germline CDR1 is SGHRS and CDR2 is YFSETQ.

This clone has more than one count but fewer than ten. The genes are TRBV28 and TRBJ2-3; 12 bases are a match to TRBD2. Germline-derived CDR1 and CDR2 are MDHEN and SYDVKM. The CDR3 length is 16 residues. The ends lost 4 bases at V and 3 bases at J; junction bases unmatched: 5. This CDR3 is CASSSLAGGRTDTQYF. CDR3 coding DNA: TGTGCCAGCAGTTCGCTAGCGGGAGGGCGGACAGATACGCAGTATTTT.

The chain carries TRBV29-1 and TRBJ1-1; no clear D gene. There are 13 residues in the CDR3. V lost 5 bases to trimming and J lost 4 bases, with 14 bases between them. The germline V gene encodes CDR1 SQVTM and CDR2 ANQGSEA. CDR3 amino acids: CSVHRVGPTEAFF. DNA of the CDR3: TGCAGCGTTCATAGGGTAGGGCCCACTGAAGCTTTCTTT.

The chain carries TRBV5-1 and TRBJ2-3, with a weak D call TRBD1 (5 bases). V shed 0 bases and J shed 0 bases, with 11 bases lying between them. Germline loops: CDR1 SGHRS, CDR2 YFSETQ. The CDR3 totals 16 residues. In nucleotides, the CDR3 is TGCGCCAGCAGCTTGGGTCAGGGCCTAAGCACAGATACGCAGTATTTT. It translates to CASSLGQGLSTDTQYF.

The rearrangement links TRBV2 to TRBJ1-1; D is uncertain. The ends were cut back, 10 bases at V and 4 bases at J, with 16 bases in the middle. Germline V gene lookup returns CDR1 SNHLY and CDR2 FYNNEI. The CDR3 spans 13 residues. The CDR3 region has the DNA TGTGCCACCCACGGAGGGCTCGGCACTGAAGCTTTCTTT. Translation gives CATHGGLGTEAFF. Using reference TRBV2 and TRBJ1-1 for the parts outside the CDR3, the full variable domain is EPEVTQTPSHQVTQMGQEVILRCVPISNHLYFYWYRQILGQKVEFLVSFYNNEISEKSEIFDDQFSVERPDGSNFTLKIRSTKLEDSAMYFCATHGGLGTEAFFGQGTRLTVV.

The rearrangement uses TRBV19 and TRBJ2-7; 11 bases are shared with TRBD1. CDR1 is LNHDA and CDR2 is SQIVND in the germline V gene (reference sequence). V lost 6 bases to trimming and J lost 3 bases; unmatched junction nucleotides: 7. The CDR3 extends over 15 amino acids. The CDR3 sequence is CASRKDRGPFYEQYF. The CDR3 DNA follows: TGTGCCAGTAGAAAGGACAGGGGGCCGTTCTACGAGCAGTACTTC.

J is TRBJ2-1 and V is TRBV19; 8 positions agree with TRBD2. With V trimmed by 3 bases and J by 4 bases, 8 bases remained unmatched. The germline V gene encodes CDR1 LNHDA and CDR2 SQIVND (reference sequence). The CDR3 is 16 amino acids. The CDR3 DNA follows: TGTGCCAGTAGTATGATAGCGGGGTTCCAATACAATGAGCAGTTCTTC. It yields the protein CASSMIAGFQYNEQFF.